This TCR beta chain was sequenced for a study of CD8+ T cells in alopecia areata. The V end lost 6 bases, the J end lost 8 bases, and 22 bases lay between the germline ends. CDR1 is LNHDA, CDR2 SQIVND, per germline (reference sequence). The CDR3 has 15 residues. It was cDNA, reverse transcribed from extracted RNA, that served as the sequencing template. The method was immunoSEQ multiplex PCR; TCRdb's version includes in-frame clones alone and lacks a portion of them. In the table there are 90,000 to 150,000 clones, roughly 69% of which are singletons. The material sequenced was CD4+ T cells sorted from blood. The TCR sequence derives from a human donor in good health. This chain uses TRBV19 with TRBJ1-2; D is perhaps TRBD1 (5 bases). This CDR3 is CASRDPDTEARGYTF. In DNA, the CDR3 is TGTGCCAGTAGAGACCCGGACACGGAAGCGAGGGGCTACACCTTC.